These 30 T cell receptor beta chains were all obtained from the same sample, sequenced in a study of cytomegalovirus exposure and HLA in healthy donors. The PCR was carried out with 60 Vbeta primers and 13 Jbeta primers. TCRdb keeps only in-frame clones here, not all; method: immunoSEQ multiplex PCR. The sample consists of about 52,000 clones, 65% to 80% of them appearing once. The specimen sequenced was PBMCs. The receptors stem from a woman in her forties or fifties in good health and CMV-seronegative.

CDR3 DNA: TGCGCCAGCAGCCAAGAGGGAGGTCCACAGCCCCAGCATTTT. Encoded protein: CASSQEGGPQPQHF. The chain couples TRBV4-3 to TRBJ1-5; D unclear. V was trimmed by 0 bases and J by 7 bases, leaving 10 bases between them. The CDR3 is made up of 14 amino acids. Germline lookup yields CDR1 LGHNA and CDR2 YSLEER.

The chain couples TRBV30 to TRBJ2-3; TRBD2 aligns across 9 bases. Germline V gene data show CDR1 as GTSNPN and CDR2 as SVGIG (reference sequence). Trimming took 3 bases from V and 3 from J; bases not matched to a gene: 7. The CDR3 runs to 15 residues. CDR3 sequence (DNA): TGTGCCTGGAGCTGGAGCGGGGGGCTTACAGATACGCAGTATTTT. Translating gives CAWSWSGGLTDTQYF. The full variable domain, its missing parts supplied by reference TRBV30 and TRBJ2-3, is SQTIHQWPATLVQPVGSPLSLECTVEGTSNPNLYWYRQAAGRGLQLLFYSVGIGQISSEVPQNLSASRPQDRQFILSSKKLLLSDSGFYLCAWSWSGGLTDTQYFGPGTRLTVL.

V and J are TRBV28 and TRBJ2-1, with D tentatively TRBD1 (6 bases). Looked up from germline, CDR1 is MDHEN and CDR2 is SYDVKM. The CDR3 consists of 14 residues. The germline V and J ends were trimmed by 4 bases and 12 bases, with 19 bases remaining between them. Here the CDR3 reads CASSYTAGVWVQFF. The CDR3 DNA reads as TGTGCCAGCAGTTACACTGCAGGGGTATGGGTGCAGTTCTTC.

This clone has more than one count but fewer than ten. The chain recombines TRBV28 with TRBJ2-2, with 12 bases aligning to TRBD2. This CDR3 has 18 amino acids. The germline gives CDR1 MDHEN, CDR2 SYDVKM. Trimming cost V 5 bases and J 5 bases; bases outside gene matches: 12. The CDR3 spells CASSPAGLAGGGTGELFF. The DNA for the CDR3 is TGTGCCAGCAGTCCGGCGGGACTAGCGGGCGGGGGGACCGGGGAGCTGTTTTTT.

CDR3 loop: CSASTSLDTGELFF. CDR3 DNA sequence: TGCAGCGCCTCGACTAGCCTGGACACCGGGGAGCTGTTTTTT. V usage is TRBV29-1 and J usage is TRBJ2-2; 7 bases are a match to TRBD2. Germline CDR1 is SQVTM and CDR2 is ANQGSEA. This CDR3 region has 14 residues. V lost 7 bases and J lost 3; bases outside the gene matches: 8.

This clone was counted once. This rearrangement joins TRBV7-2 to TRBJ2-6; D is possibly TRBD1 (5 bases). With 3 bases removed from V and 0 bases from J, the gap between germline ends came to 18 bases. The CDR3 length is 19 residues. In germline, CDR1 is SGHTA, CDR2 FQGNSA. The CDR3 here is CASSFFRTLTSSGANVLTF. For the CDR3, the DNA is TGTGCCAGCAGCTTCTTCCGGACATTGACCTCCTCTGGGGCCAACGTCCTGACTTTC. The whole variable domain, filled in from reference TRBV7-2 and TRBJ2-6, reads GAGVSQSPSNKVTEKGKDVELRCDPISGHTALYWYRQSLGQGLEFLIYFQGNSAPDKSGLPSDRFSAERTGGSVSTLTIQRTQQEDSAVYLCASSFFRTLTSSGANVLTFGAGSRLTVL.

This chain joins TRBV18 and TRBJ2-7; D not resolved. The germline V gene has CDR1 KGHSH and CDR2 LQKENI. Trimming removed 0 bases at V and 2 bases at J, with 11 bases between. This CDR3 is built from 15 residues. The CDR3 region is CASSPPSLGTYEQYF. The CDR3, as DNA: TGTGCCAGCTCACCACCCAGTCTTGGCACCTACGAGCAGTACTTC.

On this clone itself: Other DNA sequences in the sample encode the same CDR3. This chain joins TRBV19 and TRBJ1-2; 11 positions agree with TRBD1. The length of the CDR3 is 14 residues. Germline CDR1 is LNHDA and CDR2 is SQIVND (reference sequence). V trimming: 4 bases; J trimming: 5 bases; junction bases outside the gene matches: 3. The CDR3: CASSNGQGAYGYTF. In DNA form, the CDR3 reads TGTGCCAGTAGTAACGGACAGGGGGCGTATGGCTACACCTTC.

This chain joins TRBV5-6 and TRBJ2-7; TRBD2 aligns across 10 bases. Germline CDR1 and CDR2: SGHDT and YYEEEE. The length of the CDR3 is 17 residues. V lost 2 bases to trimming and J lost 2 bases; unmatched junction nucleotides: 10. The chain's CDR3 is CASSLRLAGGETYEQYF. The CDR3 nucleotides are TGTGCCAGCAGCTTACGTTTAGCGGGGGGAGAGACCTACGAGCAGTACTTC.

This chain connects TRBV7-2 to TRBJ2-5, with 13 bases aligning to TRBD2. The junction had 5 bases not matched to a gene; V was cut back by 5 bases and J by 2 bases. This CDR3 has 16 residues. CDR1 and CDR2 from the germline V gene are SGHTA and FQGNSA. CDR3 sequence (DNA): TGTGCCAGCAGCATCCAGACTAGCGGGGGGCAAGAGACCCAGTACTTC. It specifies CASSIQTSGGQETQYF.

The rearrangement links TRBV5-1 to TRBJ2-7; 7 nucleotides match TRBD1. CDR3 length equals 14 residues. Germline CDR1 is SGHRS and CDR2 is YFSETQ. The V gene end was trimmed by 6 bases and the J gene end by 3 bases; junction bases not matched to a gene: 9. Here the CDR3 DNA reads TGCGCCAGCAATAGGGACAGAACCAGCTACGAGCAGTACTTC. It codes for CASNRDRTSYEQYF.

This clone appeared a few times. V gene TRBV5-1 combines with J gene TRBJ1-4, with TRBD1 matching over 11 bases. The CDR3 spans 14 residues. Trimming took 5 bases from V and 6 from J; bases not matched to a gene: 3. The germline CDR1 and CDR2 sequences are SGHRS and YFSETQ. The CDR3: CASSGQGAYEKLFF. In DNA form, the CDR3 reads TGCGCCAGCAGTGGACAGGGGGCCTATGAAAAACTGTTTTTT.

As DNA, the CDR3 is TGTGCCAGCAGTCCCAACTCTGGAAACACCATATATTTT. Translated, it gives CASSPNSGNTIYF. The chain uses TRBV2 and TRBJ1-3, with unresolved D. Germline CDR1 and CDR2: SNHLY and FYNNEI. Trimming took off 5 bases at V and 0 bases at J, with 5 bases between the two ends. This CDR3 is 13 amino acids long.

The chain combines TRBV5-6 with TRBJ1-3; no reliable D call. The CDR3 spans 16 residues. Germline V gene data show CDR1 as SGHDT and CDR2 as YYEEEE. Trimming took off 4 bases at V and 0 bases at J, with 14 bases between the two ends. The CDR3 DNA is TGTGCCAGCAGCCCAGGCGAAATTGCCTCTGGAAACACCATATATTTT. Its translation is CASSPGEIASGNTIYF. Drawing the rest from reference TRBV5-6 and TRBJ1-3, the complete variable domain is DAGVTQSPTHLIKTRGQQVTLRCSPKSGHDTVSWYQQALGQGPQFIFQYYEEEERQRGNFPDRFSGHQFPNYSSELNVNALLLGDSALYLCASSPGEIASGNTIYFGEGSWLTVV.

The CDR3 loop is CASSLRGMNTEAFF. CDR3 bases: TGCGCCAGCAGCTTAAGGGGAATGAACACTGAAGCTTTCTTT. The V and J genes are TRBV5-1 and TRBJ1-1; D is possibly TRBD1 (5 bases). The V end lost 2 bases, the J end lost 0 bases, and 8 bases lay between the germline ends. The CDR3 length is 14 residues. CDR1 SGHRS and CDR2 YFSETQ come from the germline V gene. Variable domain in full (rest from reference TRBV5-1 and TRBJ1-1): KAGVTQTPRYLIKTRGQQVTLSCSPISGHRSVSWYQQTPGQGLQFLFEYFSETQRNKGNFPGRFSGRQFSNSRSEMNVSTLELGDSALYLCASSLRGMNTEAFFGQGTRLTVV.

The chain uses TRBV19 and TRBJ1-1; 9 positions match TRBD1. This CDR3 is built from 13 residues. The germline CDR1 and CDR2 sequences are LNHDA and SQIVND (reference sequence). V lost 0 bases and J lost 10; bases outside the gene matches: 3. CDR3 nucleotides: TGTGCCAGTAGTATAGATGGGGACAGGGCAGCTTTCTTT. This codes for CASSIDGDRAAFF.

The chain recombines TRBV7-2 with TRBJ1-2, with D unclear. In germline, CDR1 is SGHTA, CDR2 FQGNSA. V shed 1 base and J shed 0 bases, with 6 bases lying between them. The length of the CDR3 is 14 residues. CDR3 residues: CASSLETPNYGYTF. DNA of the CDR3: TGTGCCAGCAGCTTAGAGACACCTAACTATGGCTACACCTTC.

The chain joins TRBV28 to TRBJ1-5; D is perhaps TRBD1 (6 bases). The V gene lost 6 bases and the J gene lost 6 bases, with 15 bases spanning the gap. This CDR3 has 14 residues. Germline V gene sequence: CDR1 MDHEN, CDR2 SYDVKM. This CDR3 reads CASRSGEGGQPQHF. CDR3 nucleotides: TGTGCCAGCAGATCAGGGGAGGGTGGTCAGCCCCAGCATTTT.

The CDR3 DNA is TGTGCCAGCAGTCGCGGGACTAGCCTCCGATACGAGCAGTACTTC. Translated, it gives CASSRGTSLRYEQYF. The chain is built from TRBV6-5 and TRBJ2-7, with 9 bases that match TRBD2. Per germline, CDR1 MNHEY and CDR2 SVGAGI. The CDR3 is 15 amino acids. V shed 5 bases and J 4 bases; nucleotides not matched to a gene: 9.

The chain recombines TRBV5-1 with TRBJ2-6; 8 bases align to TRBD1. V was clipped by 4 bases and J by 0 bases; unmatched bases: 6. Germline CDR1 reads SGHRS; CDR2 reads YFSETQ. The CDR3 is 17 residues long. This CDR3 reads CASSQWTGNSGANVLTF. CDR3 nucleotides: TGCGCCAGCAGCCAGTGGACAGGGAACTCTGGGGCCAACGTCCTGACTTTC. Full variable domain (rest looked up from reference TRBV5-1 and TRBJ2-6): KAGVTQTPRYLIKTRGQQVTLSCSPISGHRSVSWYQQTPGQGLQFLFEYFSETQRNKGNFPGRFSGRQFSNSRSEMNVSTLELGDSALYLCASSQWTGNSGANVLTFGAGSRLTVL.

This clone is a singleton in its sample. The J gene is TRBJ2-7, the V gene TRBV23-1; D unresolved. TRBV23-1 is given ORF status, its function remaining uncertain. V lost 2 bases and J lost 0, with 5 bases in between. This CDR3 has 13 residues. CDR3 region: CASSQKSSYEQYF. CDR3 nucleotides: TGCGCCAGCAGTCAAAAGAGCTCCTACGAGCAGTACTTC.

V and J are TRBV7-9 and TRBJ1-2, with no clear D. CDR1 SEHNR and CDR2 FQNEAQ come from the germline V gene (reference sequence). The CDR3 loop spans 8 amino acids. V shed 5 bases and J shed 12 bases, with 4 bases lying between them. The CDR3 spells CASSTDTF. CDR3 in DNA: TGTGCCAGCAGCACGGACACCTTC.

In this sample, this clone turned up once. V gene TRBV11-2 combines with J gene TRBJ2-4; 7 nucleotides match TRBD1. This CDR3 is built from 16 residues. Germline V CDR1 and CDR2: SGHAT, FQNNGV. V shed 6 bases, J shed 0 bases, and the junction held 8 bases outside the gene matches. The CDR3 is CASRDRQKLAKNIQYF. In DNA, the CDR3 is TGTGCCAGCAGGGACAGGCAGAAACTAGCCAAAAACATTCAGTACTTC.

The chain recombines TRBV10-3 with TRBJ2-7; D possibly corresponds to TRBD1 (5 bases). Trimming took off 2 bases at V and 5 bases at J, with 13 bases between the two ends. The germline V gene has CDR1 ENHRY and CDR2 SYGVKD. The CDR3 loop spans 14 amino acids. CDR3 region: CAISEDQGANEQYF. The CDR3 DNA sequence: TGTGCCATCAGTGAGGACCAGGGCGCCAACGAGCAGTACTTC.

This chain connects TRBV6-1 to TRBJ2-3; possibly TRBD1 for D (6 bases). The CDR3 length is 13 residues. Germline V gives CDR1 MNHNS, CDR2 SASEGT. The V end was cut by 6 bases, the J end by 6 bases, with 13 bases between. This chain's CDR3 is CASRQGETDTQYF. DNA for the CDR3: TGTGCCAGCAGACAGGGCGAGACGGATACGCAGTATTTT.

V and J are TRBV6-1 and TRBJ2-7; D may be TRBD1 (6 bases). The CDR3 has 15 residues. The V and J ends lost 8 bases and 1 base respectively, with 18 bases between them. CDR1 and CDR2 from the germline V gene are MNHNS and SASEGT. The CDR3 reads CASPPAGASSYEQYF. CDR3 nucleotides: TGTGCCAGCCCCCCGGCAGGGGCGTCGTCCTACGAGCAGTACTTC.

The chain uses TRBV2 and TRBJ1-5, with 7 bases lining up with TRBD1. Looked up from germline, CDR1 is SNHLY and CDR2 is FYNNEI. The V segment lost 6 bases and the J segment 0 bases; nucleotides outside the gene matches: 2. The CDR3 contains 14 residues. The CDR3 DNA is TGTGCCAGCAGACAGGGGAATAGCAATCAGCCCCAGCATTTT. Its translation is CASRQGNSNQPQHF.

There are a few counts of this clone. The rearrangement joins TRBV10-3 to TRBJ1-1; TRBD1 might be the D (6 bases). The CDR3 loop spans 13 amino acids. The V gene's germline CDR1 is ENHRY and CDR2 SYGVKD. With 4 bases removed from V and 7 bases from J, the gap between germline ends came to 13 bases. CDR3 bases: TGTGCCATCAGTGGCACAGGGCGCGGTGAAGCTTTCTTT. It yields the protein CAISGTGRGEAFF.

The CDR3 loop reads CSVQAGVSETQYF. The CDR3, as DNA: TGCAGCGTCCAGGCAGGGGTGAGCGAGACCCAGTACTTC. The chain recombines TRBV29-1 with TRBJ2-5, with TRBD1 as a possible D gene (6 bases). Looked up from germline, CDR1 is SQVTM and CDR2 is ANQGSEA. This CDR3 is built from 13 residues. The V and J ends lost 6 bases and 5 bases respectively, with 16 bases between them.

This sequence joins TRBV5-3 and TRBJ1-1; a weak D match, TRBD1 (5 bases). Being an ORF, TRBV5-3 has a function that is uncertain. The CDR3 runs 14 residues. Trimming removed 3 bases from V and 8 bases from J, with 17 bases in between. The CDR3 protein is CARSSPQGGREAFF. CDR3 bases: TGTGCCAGAAGCTCCCCCCAGGGAGGGAGGGAAGCTTTCTTT.